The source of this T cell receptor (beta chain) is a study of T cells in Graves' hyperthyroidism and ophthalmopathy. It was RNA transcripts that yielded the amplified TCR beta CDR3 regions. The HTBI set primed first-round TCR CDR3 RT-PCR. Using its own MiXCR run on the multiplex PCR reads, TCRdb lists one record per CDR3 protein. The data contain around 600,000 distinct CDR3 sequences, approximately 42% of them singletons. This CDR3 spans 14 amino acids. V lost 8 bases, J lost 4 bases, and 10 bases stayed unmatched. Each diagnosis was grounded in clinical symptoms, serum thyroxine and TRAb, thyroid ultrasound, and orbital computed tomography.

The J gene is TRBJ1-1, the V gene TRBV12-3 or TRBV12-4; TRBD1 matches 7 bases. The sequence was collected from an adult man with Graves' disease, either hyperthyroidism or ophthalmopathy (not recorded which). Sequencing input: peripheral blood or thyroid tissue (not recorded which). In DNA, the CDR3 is TGTGCCAGCGTTGTTCGCGACAGGGCCACTGAAGCTTTCTTT. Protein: CASVVRDRATEAFF.